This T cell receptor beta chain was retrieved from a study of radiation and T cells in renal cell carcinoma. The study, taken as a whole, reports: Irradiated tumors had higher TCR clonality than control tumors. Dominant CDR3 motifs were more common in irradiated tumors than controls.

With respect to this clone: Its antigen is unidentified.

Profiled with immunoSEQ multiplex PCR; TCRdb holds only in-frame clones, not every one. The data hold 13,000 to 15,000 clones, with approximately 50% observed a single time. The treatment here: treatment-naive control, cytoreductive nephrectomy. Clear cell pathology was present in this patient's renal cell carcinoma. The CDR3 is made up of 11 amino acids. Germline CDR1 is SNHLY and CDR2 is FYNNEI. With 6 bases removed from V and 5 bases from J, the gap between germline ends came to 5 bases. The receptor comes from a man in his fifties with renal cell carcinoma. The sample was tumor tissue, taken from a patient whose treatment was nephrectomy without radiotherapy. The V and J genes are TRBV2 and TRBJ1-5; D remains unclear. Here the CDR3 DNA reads TGTGCCAGCAGGCAAGATCAGCCCCAGCATTTT. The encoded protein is CASRQDQPQHF.